Only a few counts were recorded for the clone carrying this T cell receptor (beta chain). Unmatched junction bases numbered 6, after V lost 6 bases and J lost 6 bases. There are 13 residues in the CDR3. Germline loops: CDR1 MNHEY, CDR2 SVGAGI. This sample stems from a study of blood T cell repertoires in COVID-19. Sequencing used immunoSEQ multiplex PCR; TCRdb keeps in-frame clones, though not all of them. Among about 200,000 clones, 80% were seen once, and the ten largest hold around 7%. This chain joins TRBV6-5 and TRBJ1-2, with 8 bases that match TRBD1. Sequencing was performed on PBMCs or T cells enriched from blood (not recorded which). The sequence derives from a woman in her thirties or forties with acute COVID-19. The DNA for the CDR3 is TGTGCCAGCAGCGCGACAGGGGCTGATGGCTACACCTTC. It codes for CASSATGADGYTF.